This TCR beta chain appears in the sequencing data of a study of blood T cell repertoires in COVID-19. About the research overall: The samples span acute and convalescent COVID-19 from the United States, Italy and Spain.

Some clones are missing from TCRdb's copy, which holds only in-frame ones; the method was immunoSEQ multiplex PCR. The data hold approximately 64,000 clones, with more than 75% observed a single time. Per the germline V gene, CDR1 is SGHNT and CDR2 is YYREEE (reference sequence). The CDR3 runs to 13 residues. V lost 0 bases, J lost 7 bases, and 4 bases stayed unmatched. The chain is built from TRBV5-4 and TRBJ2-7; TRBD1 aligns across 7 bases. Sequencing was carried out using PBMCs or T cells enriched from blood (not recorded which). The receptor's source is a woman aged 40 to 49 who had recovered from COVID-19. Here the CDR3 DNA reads TGTGCCAGCAGCTTGGAACAGGGGCGGGAGCAGTACTTC. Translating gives CASSLEQGREQYF.